One sample yielded the 25 T cell receptor beta chains listed below, sequenced in a study of OX40 agonist ivuxolimab in advanced cancers. Sequencing used immunoSEQ multiplex PCR; TCRdb keeps in-frame clones, though not all of them. The table records tens of thousands of clones, 80% to 90% of them present only once. Sequenced material: CD4+ or CD8+ T cells sorted from blood, taken in a trial of the OX40 agonist ivuxolimab. The receptor set was obtained from an adult with an advanced solid tumor such as melanoma, head and neck, liver or kidney cancer.

This clone showed up just once. The chain uses TRBV2 and TRBJ2-1; the match to TRBD1 covers 10 bases. Per the germline V gene, CDR1 is SNHLY and CDR2 is FYNNEI. CDR3 length: 15 residues. V trimming: 7 bases; J trimming: 3 bases; junction bases outside the gene matches: 6. CDR3 sequence (DNA): TGTGCCAGCACCGGAAGGGACAGGGGCTACAATGAGCAGTTCTTC. It is translated as CASTGRDRGYNEQFF. The full variable domain, completed using reference TRBV2 and TRBJ2-1, is EPEVTQTPSHQVTQMGQEVILRCVPISNHLYFYWYRQILGQKVEFLVSFYNNEISEKSEIFDDQFSVERPDGSNFTLKIRSTKLEDSAMYFCASTGRDRGYNEQFFGPGTRLTVL.

V is TRBV5-6 and J is TRBJ2-3, with a tentative D call TRBD2 (5 bases). The CDR3 totals 12 residues. The germline gives CDR1 SGHDT, CDR2 YYEEEE. Trimming took off 7 bases at V and 6 bases at J, with 12 bases between the two ends. The CDR3 bases are TGTGCCAGCGGCCTCTCGGGGGATACGCAGTATTTT. This sequence encodes CASGLSGDTQYF. Full variable domain (rest looked up from reference TRBV5-6 and TRBJ2-3): DAGVTQSPTHLIKTRGQQVTLRCSPKSGHDTVSWYQQALGQGPQFIFQYYEEEERQRGNFPDRFSGHQFPNYSSELNVNALLLGDSALYLCASGLSGDTQYFGPGTRLTVL.

The chain carries TRBV5-6 and TRBJ2-7; D gene ambiguous. Between the trimmed V and J ends, which lost 4 bases and 3 bases, there was a span of 11 bases. The CDR3 totals 13 residues. CDR1 is SGHDT, CDR2 YYEEEE, per germline. Here the CDR3 DNA reads TGTGCCAGCAGCCACCGGACCCTCTACGAGCAGTACGTC. This codes for CASSHRTLYEQYV.

V gene TRBV7-9 combines with J gene TRBJ1-5; D ambiguous. CDR1 is SEHNR and CDR2 is FQNEAQ in the germline V gene (reference sequence). V lost 6 bases and J lost 2, with 8 bases in between. The CDR3 extends over 13 amino acids. The CDR3 DNA sequence: TGTGCCAGCAGGGGTGCGGGCAATCAGCCCCAGCATTTT. This sequence encodes CASRGAGNQPQHF.

In this sample, this clone turned up once. V is TRBV7-6 and J is TRBJ1-4; D unclear. Germline V lookup: CDR1 SGHVS, CDR2 FNYEAQ. This CDR3 region has 15 residues. V was trimmed by 4 bases and J by 0 bases, leaving 9 bases between them. CDR3 loop: CASSSGDATNEKLFF. The CDR3 bases are TGTGCCAGCAGCTCGGGAGATGCAACTAATGAAAAACTGTTTTTT.

The CDR3 reads CASSRTTEAFF. For the CDR3, the DNA is TGTGCCAGCAGCCGGACCACTGAAGCTTTCTTT. The chain uses TRBV7-9 and TRBJ1-1; D unresolved. The CDR3 totals 11 residues. Germline loops: CDR1 SEHNR, CDR2 FQNEAQ (reference sequence). Trimming took 5 bases from V and 4 from J, leaving 5 bases between them.

This chain connects TRBV6-5 to TRBJ2-1; D might be TRBD1 (6 bases). This CDR3 has 15 residues. V was trimmed by 4 bases and J by 5 bases, leaving 15 bases between them. The V gene's germline CDR1 is MNHEY and CDR2 SVGAGI. The chain's CDR3 is CASSSVRGAHNEQFF. The DNA of the CDR3 is TGTGCCAGCAGTTCAGTCAGGGGCGCCCACAATGAGCAGTTCTTC.

The J gene is TRBJ2-5, the V gene TRBV2; weak D call: TRBD1 (5 bases). V was shortened by 7 bases and J by 6 bases, with 21 bases between the two germline ends. The CDR3 runs to 15 residues. The germline gives CDR1 SNHLY, CDR2 FYNNEI. This CDR3 reads CASIKRGSAGKTQYF. In DNA form, the CDR3 reads TGTGCCAGCATCAAAAGGGGATCGGCCGGCAAGACCCAGTACTTC.

This clone was detected a few times. The chain joins TRBV6-4 to TRBJ1-1; D unresolved. Per the germline V gene, CDR1 is MRHNA and CDR2 is SNTAGT. The CDR3 is made up of 13 amino acids. V lost 0 bases, J lost 4 bases, and 6 bases lay in between. Here the CDR3 DNA reads TGTGCCAGCAGTGACTCGAAAGGCACTGAAGCTTTCTTT. It yields the protein CASSDSKGTEAFF.

The chain is built from TRBV7-6 and TRBJ1-3; TRBD1 aligns across 8 bases. The germline V gene encodes CDR1 SGHVS and CDR2 FNYEAQ. This CDR3 has 16 residues. V lost 1 base, J lost 4 bases, and 6 bases stayed unmatched. CDR3 residues: CASSLDPDRGGNTIYF. CDR3 DNA sequence: TGTGCCAGCAGCTTAGATCCCGACAGGGGCGGAAACACCATATATTTT.

The chain joins TRBV29-1 to TRBJ2-3; 15 positions match TRBD2. CDR1 and CDR2 from the germline V gene are SQVTM and ANQGSEA. The CDR3 is made up of 16 amino acids. The ends lost 6 bases at V and 0 bases at J; junction bases unmatched: 4. The CDR3 loop is CSVAGTSGGSTDTQYF. The CDR3 coding sequence is TGCAGCGTCGCCGGGACTAGCGGGGGGAGCACAGATACGCAGTATTTT.

V and J are TRBV25-1 and TRBJ1-2; D is uncertain. CDR3 length: 13 residues. Germline V CDR1 and CDR2: MGHDK, SYGVNS. The germline V and J ends were trimmed by 3 bases and 4 bases, with 9 bases remaining between them. The CDR3 sequence: CASSDWSPYGYTF. CDR3 coding DNA: TGTGCCAGCAGTGATTGGTCTCCCTATGGCTACACCTTC.

As DNA, the CDR3 is TGTGCCAGCAGCAATGCGGGGCGCCGGGCCTACGAGCAGTACTTC. Translated, it gives CASSNAGRRAYEQYF. J is TRBJ2-7 and V is TRBV5-6; weak D call: TRBD2 (6 bases). Trimming cost V 4 bases and J 2 bases, with 16 bases left between them. This CDR3 has 15 amino acids. CDR1 SGHDT and CDR2 YYEEEE come from the germline V gene.

The V and J genes are TRBV4-1 and TRBJ2-1, with D maybe TRBD2 (6 bases). Trimming took 3 bases from V and 3 from J, leaving 15 bases between them. In germline, CDR1 is MGHRA, CDR2 YSYEKL. This CDR3 is built from 16 residues. Written as DNA, the CDR3 is TGCGCCAGCAGCCACGCCGCAGCGGGCCGCTACAATGAGCAGTTCTTC. Translation: CASSHAAAGRYNEQFF.

This sequence joins TRBV2 and TRBJ1-4; perhaps TRBD1 as D (5 bases). V was pared by 6 bases and J by 8 bases, with 22 bases between. Germline-derived CDR1 and CDR2 are SNHLY and FYNNEI. The CDR3 is 16 residues long. This chain's CDR3 is CASSFRAGAGWEKLFF. As DNA, the CDR3 is TGTGCCAGCAGCTTTCGAGCCGGGGCAGGGTGGGAAAAACTGTTTTTT.

The chain couples TRBV9 to TRBJ2-1; 9 nucleotides line up with TRBD1. This CDR3 has 16 residues. Trimming at V came to 3 bases and at J to 8 bases, leaving 12 bases not matched to a gene. Germline V gene data show CDR1 as SGDLS and CDR2 as YYNGEE. CDR3 DNA: TGTGCCAGCAGCGAGGGACCGGGACAGGGATCTTATGAGCAGTTCTTC. As protein: CASSEGPGQGSYEQFF.

The chain carries TRBV27 and TRBJ2-7; D uncertain. The V end lost 4 bases, the J end lost 0 bases, and 7 bases lay between the germline ends. The CDR3 is 13 amino acids. Germline V CDR1 and CDR2: MNHEY, SMNVEV (reference sequence). The CDR3, as DNA: TGTGCCAGCAGTTCTACTATCTCCTACGAGCAGTACTTC. Amino acid sequence: CASSSTISYEQYF.

The CDR3: CASSSRDRGETQYF. The CDR3 DNA sequence: TGCGCCAGCAGCTCCCGGGACAGGGGAGAGACCCAGTACTTC. J is TRBJ2-5 and V is TRBV5-1, with 10 bases matching TRBD1. Trimming removed 3 bases from V and 4 bases from J; junction bases left unmatched: 3. The germline V gene has CDR1 SGHRS and CDR2 YFSETQ. The CDR3 has 14 residues.

In regard to this clone: This same CDR3 is encoded by further DNA sequences in the sample. The gene calls are TRBV9 and TRBJ2-3; D is unclear. The germline CDR1 and CDR2 sequences are SGDLS and YYNGEE. CDR3 length: 16 amino acids. V lost 0 bases and J lost 0, with 11 bases in between. The CDR3 DNA reads as TGTGCCAGCAGCGTAGAAGGCAGAGCTAGCACAGATACGCAGTATTTT. Its translation is CASSVEGRASTDTQYF.

V usage is TRBV11-2 and J usage is TRBJ2-3; no clear D. V lost 1 base and J lost 0, with 8 bases in between. The germline CDR1 and CDR2 sequences are SGHAT and FQNNGV. The CDR3 has 15 residues. The CDR3 loop is CASSLGTSSTDTQYF. The CDR3 DNA reads as TGTGCCAGCAGCTTAGGGACCTCTAGCACAGATACGCAGTATTTT.

The chain has TRBV10-3 and TRBJ2-1, with 8 bases aligning to TRBD2. The V gene's germline CDR1 is ENHRY and CDR2 SYGVKD. V shed 2 bases and J 8 bases; nucleotides not matched to a gene: 11. The CDR3 extends over 16 amino acids. CDR3 sequence (DNA): TGTGCCATCAGTGAGCAGGCTAGCGGGCGGGCGGATGAGCAGTTCTTC. Translation gives CAISEQASGRADEQFF.

CDR3 region: CASSSPFRAGPYNEQFF. CDR3 DNA sequence: TGTGCCAGCAGTTCTCCCTTCAGGGCCGGCCCCTACAATGAGCAGTTCTTC. V and J are TRBV27 and TRBJ2-1; the D gene is possibly TRBD1 (5 bases). The CDR3 consists of 17 residues. V gave up 4 bases and J gave up 2 bases, with 18 bases separating them. Germline CDR1 and CDR2: MNHEY and SMNVEV (reference sequence).

The chain recombines TRBV6-1 with TRBJ2-5; D not certain. The CDR3 is made up of 11 amino acids. The V gene's germline CDR1 is MNHNS and CDR2 SASEGT. Trimming took off 6 bases at V and 5 bases at J, with 7 bases between the two ends. The CDR3, as DNA: TGTGCCAGCAGGGCCGGCGAGACCCAGTACTTC. Translated, it gives CASRAGETQYF.

This chain connects TRBV30 to TRBJ2-1, with D possibly being TRBD2 (6 bases). Germline V gene lookup returns CDR1 GTSNPN and CDR2 SVGIG (reference sequence). V lost 1 base to trimming and J lost 5 bases, with 9 bases between them. This CDR3 is built from 13 residues. The CDR3 bases are TGTGCCTGGAGTGGCGGGGCTAACAATGAGCAGTTCTTC. Translated, it gives CAWSGGANNEQFF. Based on the CDR3 plus reference TRBV30 and TRBJ2-1, the full variable domain is SQTIHQWPATLVQPVGSPLSLECTVEGTSNPNLYWYRQAAGRGLQLLFYSVGIGQISSEVPQNLSASRPQDRQFILSSKKLLLSDSGFYLCAWSGGANNEQFFGPGTRLTVL.

This sequence joins TRBV9 and TRBJ1-3; tentative D call: TRBD1 (5 bases). The CDR3 contains 15 residues. The ends were cut back, 0 bases at V and 3 bases at J, with 10 bases in the middle. Germline V CDR1 and CDR2: SGDLS, YYNGEE. CDR3 coding DNA: TGTGCCAGCAGCGTAGGGGGCGCATATGGAAACACCATATATTTT. Amino acid sequence: CASSVGGAYGNTIYF.